Listed here are 22 T cell receptor beta chains from one sample, sequenced in a study of blood T cell repertoires in COVID-19. The table came from immunoSEQ multiplex PCR; TCRdb's copy has only in-frame clones and leaves some out. The data show under 85,000 clones, roughly 83% seen once. The sequenced sample consisted of peripheral blood. The origin of the receptors is a man younger than 40 with COVID-19, enrolled during active disease.

The chain employs TRBV20-1 and TRBJ2-7, with D possibly TRBD1 on 6 matching bases. CDR1 and CDR2 (germline): DFQATT, SNEGSKA (reference sequence). Between the trimmed V and J ends, which lost 4 bases and 4 bases, there was a span of 8 bases. There are 11 residues in the CDR3. The CDR3 DNA sequence: TGCAGTGCTACGCAGGGGTACGAGCAGTACTTC. As protein: CSATQGYEQYF.

The rearrangement uses TRBV7-2 and TRBJ2-3; TRBD2 aligns across 12 bases. The CDR3 loop spans 15 amino acids. Germline CDR1 is SGHTA and CDR2 is FQGNSA. V lost 4 bases and J lost 3; bases outside the gene matches: 2. CDR3 nucleotides: TGTGCCAGCAGCTCGACTAGCGGGAGAACAGATACGCAGTATTTT. The encoded protein is CASSSTSGRTDTQYF.

V and J are TRBV7-3 and TRBJ2-7; a possible D gene is TRBD1 (6 bases). The CDR3 is 15 amino acids. V shed 8 bases and J shed 1 base, with 18 bases lying between them. Looked up from germline, CDR1 is SGHTA and CDR2 is FQGTGA. CDR3 DNA: TGTGCCAGCTCCCCTTATGAGGGGGTATCCTACGAGCAGTACTTC. Translating gives CASSPYEGVSYEQYF.

The V and J genes are TRBV27 and TRBJ2-1, with D tentatively TRBD2 (5 bases). The germline V and J ends were trimmed by 4 bases and 9 bases, with 10 bases remaining between them. This CDR3 spans 12 amino acids. Germline V lookup: CDR1 MNHEY, CDR2 SMNVEV (reference sequence). The CDR3 is CASSSTEGEQFF. In DNA form, the CDR3 reads TGTGCCAGCAGTTCAACAGAGGGTGAGCAGTTCTTC.

V gene TRBV19 combines with J gene TRBJ2-3; 10 bases map to TRBD2. The germline CDR1 and CDR2 sequences are LNHDA and SQIVND (reference sequence). The J segment lost 5 bases and the V segment lost 3 bases, leaving 5 bases of the junction unmatched. This CDR3 is 15 amino acids long. The CDR3 DNA sequence: TGTGCCAGTAGTATCGTCCTAGCGGGAGTAGATACGCAGTATTTT. Protein: CASSIVLAGVDTQYF.

The V and J genes are TRBV27 and TRBJ1-2; D might be TRBD1 (6 bases). CDR1 and CDR2 (germline): MNHEY, SMNVEV (reference sequence). The CDR3 has 13 residues. V gave up 8 bases and J gave up 1 base, with 11 bases separating them. Here the CDR3 DNA reads TGTGCCAGCGGACAGACACTTAACTATGGCTACACCTTC. Translating it yields CASGQTLNYGYTF.

This rearrangement joins TRBV7-2 to TRBJ2-7; TRBD1 aligns across 11 bases. The V gene end was trimmed by 3 bases and the J gene end by 6 bases; junction bases not matched to a gene: 4. This CDR3 has 14 residues. Germline CDR1 is SGHTA and CDR2 is FQGNSA. This CDR3 is CASSLDRGRFEQYF. CDR3 nucleotide sequence: TGTGCCAGCAGCTTGGACAGGGGGCGGTTCGAGCAGTACTTC.

The V call is TRBV12-3 or TRBV12-4, the J call TRBJ1-2, with D uncertain. Trimming cost V 6 bases and J 10 bases, with 18 bases left between them. The CDR3 is 13 amino acids. The DNA for the CDR3 is TGTGCCAGCAGATTCAGCTTGGGAGCTAACTACACCTTC. This sequence encodes CASRFSLGANYTF.

The chain combines TRBV6-6 with TRBJ1-1, with TRBD1 as a possible D gene (5 bases). V was trimmed by 2 bases and J by 1 base, leaving 11 bases between them. The CDR3 length is 15 residues. Per the germline V gene, CDR1 is MNHNY and CDR2 is SVGAGI (reference sequence). Here the CDR3 reads CASSYIIGANTEAFF. For the CDR3, the DNA is TGTGCCAGCAGTTACATAATAGGGGCGAACACTGAAGCTTTCTTT.

The rearrangement joins TRBV27 to TRBJ1-6; 7 positions agree with TRBD1. V lost 6 bases, J lost 6 bases, and 5 bases stayed unmatched. In germline, CDR1 is MNHEY, CDR2 SMNVEV (reference sequence). The length of the CDR3 is 14 residues. CDR3 sequence reads: CASRGTVPNSPLHF. As DNA, the CDR3 is TGTGCCAGCAGAGGGACAGTCCCTAATTCACCCCTCCACTTT.

CDR3 coding DNA: TGTGCCAGCAGCTTAACTGGGACAGGCGGTAATTCACCCCTCCACTTT. It encodes CASSLTGTGGNSPLHF. V and J are TRBV7-3 and TRBJ1-6; 8 bases fit TRBD1. Germline V gene lookup returns CDR1 SGHTA and CDR2 FQGTGA. This CDR3 region has 16 residues. V shed 0 bases and J 6 bases; nucleotides not matched to a gene: 4.

The chain employs TRBV27 and TRBJ2-7; 11 bases are shared with TRBD1. V trimming: 8 bases; J trimming: 3 bases; junction bases outside the gene matches: 9. Per the germline V gene, CDR1 is MNHEY and CDR2 is SMNVEV (reference sequence). The CDR3 loop spans 15 amino acids. CDR3 nucleotides: TGTGCCAGCTCCTTCGGGGGACAGGGGGTCTACGAGCAGTACTTC. Encoded protein: CASSFGGQGVYEQYF.

V gene TRBV29-1 combines with J gene TRBJ1-1; D is ambiguous. Germline CDR1 and CDR2: SQVTM and ANQGSEA. The CDR3 extends over 11 amino acids. V was clipped by 4 bases and J by 7 bases, with 10 bases between them. This chain's CDR3 is CSVAPGIEAFF. As DNA, the CDR3 is TGCAGCGTTGCTCCAGGAATTGAAGCTTTCTTT.

This chain uses TRBV2 with TRBJ1-1, with 8 nucleotides matching TRBD1. Per the germline V gene, CDR1 is SNHLY and CDR2 is FYNNEI. This CDR3 is built from 13 residues. With V trimmed by 10 bases and J by 1 base, 5 bases remained unmatched. The CDR3 region is CATSTGGNTEAFF. As DNA, the CDR3 is TGTGCCACAAGTACAGGGGGGAACACTGAAGCTTTCTTT.

A few counts support this clone. V and J are TRBV5-1 and TRBJ1-6, with 7 bases fitting TRBD1. Germline loops: CDR1 SGHRS, CDR2 YFSETQ. V shed 4 bases and J 8 bases; nucleotides not matched to a gene: 6. This CDR3 is built from 14 residues. The CDR3 DNA follows: TGCGCCAGCAGCCCCGGGACAGTTGATTCACCCCTCCACTTT. It is translated as CASSPGTVDSPLHF.

In the case of this clone: At one boundary the junction diverges from the germline segment, which might be a read error. The chain employs TRBV23-1 and TRBJ1-4; D unclear. TRBV23-1 is designated an ORF whose function remains uncertain. CDR3 length: 11 residues. CDR3 bases: TGCGCCAGCAGTCAAAGGGAGGAGCACCGGTTT. This codes for CASSQREEHRF.

This clone was recorded only once. This chain links TRBV5-1 with TRBJ2-3; TRBD1 matches at 8 bases. There are 15 residues in the CDR3. Germline CDR1 is SGHRS and CDR2 is YFSETQ. V shed 4 bases and J 1 base; nucleotides not matched to a gene: 5. This chain's CDR3 is CASSHRGIGTDTQYF. CDR3 sequence (DNA): TGCGCCAGCAGCCACAGGGGGATCGGCACAGATACGCAGTATTTT.

The CDR3 protein is CASSPLSNVIDACELSYEQYF. The CDR3 DNA reads as TGTGCCAGCTCACCACTATCCAATGTGATTGATGCGTGCGAACTCTCCTACGAGCAGTACTTC. V and J are TRBV18 and TRBJ2-7, with no clear D. The CDR3 has 21 residues. V was pared by 1 base and J by 0 bases, with 28 bases between. Germline V CDR1 and CDR2: KGHSH, LQKENI.

The rearrangement links TRBV28 to TRBJ2-5; unclear D gene. V was pared by 4 bases and J by 4 bases, with 7 bases between. Germline-derived CDR1 and CDR2 are MDHEN and SYDVKM. The CDR3 has 12 amino acids. CDR3 nucleotide sequence: TGTGCCAGCAGTTCGTTCGGAGAGACCCAGTACTTC. Translation: CASSSFGETQYF. The full variable domain, completed using reference TRBV28 and TRBJ2-5, is DVKVTQSSRYLVKRTGEKVFLECVQDMDHENMFWYRQDPGLGLRLIYFSYDVKMKEKGDIPEGYSVSREKKERFSLILESASTNQTSMYLCASSSFGETQYFGPGTRLLVL.

This clone was seen a single time. The V gene is TRBV18, the J gene TRBJ1-2; 8 bases are shared with TRBD1. The CDR3 is made up of 15 amino acids. Germline V gene sequence: CDR1 KGHSH, CDR2 LQKENI. Trimming removed 0 bases from V and 9 bases from J; junction bases left unmatched: 9. In nucleotides, the CDR3 is TGTGCCAGCTCACCACCCCCGGACAGGGTTTCTCGCTACACCTTC. It encodes CASSPPPDRVSRYTF.

This clone was seen more than once but under ten times. The CDR3 DNA follows: TGTGCCAGCAGGGCCTCACAGGGATACTATGGCTACACCTTC. Encoded protein: CASRASQGYYGYTF. This chain joins TRBV27 and TRBJ1-2, with D perhaps matching TRBD1 (6 bases). The CDR3 covers 14 residues. From germline, CDR1 is MNHEY and CDR2 SMNVEV (reference sequence). V was pared by 6 bases and J by 3 bases, with 14 bases between.

The gene calls are TRBV28 and TRBJ2-6; 13 positions agree with TRBD2. Germline-derived CDR1 and CDR2 are MDHEN and SYDVKM. The J segment lost 2 bases and the V segment lost 6 bases, leaving 16 bases of the junction unmatched. This CDR3 is 21 amino acids long. CDR3: CASSFQGGWTSGSAGANVLTF. DNA of the CDR3: TGTGCCAGCAGCTTCCAGGGAGGGTGGACTAGCGGGAGTGCTGGGGCCAACGTCCTGACTTTC. Combining the CDR3 with reference TRBV28 and TRBJ2-6 gives the whole variable domain DVKVTQSSRYLVKRTGEKVFLECVQDMDHENMFWYRQDPGLGLRLIYFSYDVKMKEKGDIPEGYSVSREKKERFSLILESASTNQTSMYLCASSFQGGWTSGSAGANVLTFGAGSRLTVL.